These T cell receptor beta chains were read from a single sample in a study of T cell changes during pregnancy in multiple sclerosis. Sequencing was performed with immunoSEQ multiplex PCR; in TCRdb, only in-frame clones are kept and a portion is missing. The repertoire holds about 100,000 clones, almost 95% seen once, with about 1% in the top ten. Sequenced here: peripheral blood, sampled before pregnancy. These receptors were taken from a female donor with multiple sclerosis, enrolled in a pregnancy study. Both conserved end residues are part of each CDR3. D genes are given only for firm matches. Part of the rows lack a size; the others show once, few, many or a class for expanded clones.

TRBJ2-3	TRBV27	16	.	TRBD1	CASSLSPIIGGYTQYF	TGTGCCAGCAGTTTGAGTCCCATTATAGGGGGCTATACGCAGTATTTT
TRBJ2-1	TRBV27	17	few	TRBD2	CASSLSGGRALYNEQFF	TGTGCCAGCAGTTTATCGGGCGGGAGGGCTCTTTACAATGAGCAGTTCTTC
TRBJ2-2	TRBV6-5	15	.	TRBD1	CASSYTGTETGELFF	TGTGCCAGCAGTTACACCGGGACAGAAACCGGGGAGCTGTTTTTT
TRBJ2-1	TRBV14	17	.	TRBD2	CASSSVAGKGPYNEQFF	TGTGCCAGCAGCAGCGTAGCGGGAAAGGGTCCCTACAATGAGCAGTTCTTC
TRBJ2-2	TRBV27	15	.	TRBD1	CASSADRGSTGELFF	TGTGCCAGCAGTGCGGACAGGGGGTCGACCGGGGAGCTGTTTTTT
TRBJ2-1	TRBV29-1	11	.	.	CSARSYNEQFF	TGCAGCGCCCGCTCCTACAATGAGCAGTTCTTC
TRBJ1-5	TRBV11-2	16	.	TRBD1	CASSLGQGMGNQPQHF	TGTGCCAGCAGCTTAGGACAGGGTATGGGCAATCAGCCCCAGCATTTT
TRBJ1-2	TRBV5-1	14	once	TRBD1	CASSLDRGGYGYTF	TGCGCCAGCAGCTTGGACAGGGGTGGCTATGGCTACACCTTC
TRBJ1-5	TRBV19	17	.	TRBD1	CASVAGRGRFSNQPQHF	TGTGCCAGTGTGGCCGGTAGGGGGCGGTTTAGCAATCAGCCCCAGCATTTT
TRBJ2-3	TRBV10-3	18	.	TRBD2	CAISGLAGGVGASDTQYF	TGTGCCATCAGTGGGCTAGCGGGAGGCGTGGGGGCATCAGATACGCAGTATTTT
TRBJ1-2	TRBV4-1	15	.	.	CASRNKGRLNYGYTF	TGCGCCAGCCGAAACAAAGGCCGACTGAACTATGGCTACACCTTC
TRBJ2-2	TRBV5-1	15	.	.	CASTLQGSEVGELFF	TGCGCCAGCACTTTACAGGGTTCGGAGGTCGGGGAGCTGTTTTTT
TRBJ2-7	TRBV2	14	.	TRBD1	CASSRDRGRYEQYF	TGTGCCAGCAGTAGGGACAGGGGGAGGTACGAGCAGTACTTC
TRBJ2-3	TRBV2	17	.	TRBD2	CASSEVFGLAGVDTQYF	TGTGCCAGCAGTGAAGTATTTGGACTAGCGGGAGTAGATACGCAGTATTTT
TRBJ1-4	TRBV12-5	14	.	.	CASGFGGRLEKLFF	TGTGCTAGTGGTTTCGGGGGTAGGCTTGAAAAACTGTTTTTT
TRBJ2-7	TRBV9	13	.	.	CASSPPGTYEQYF	TGTGCCAGCAGCCCCCCAGGAACCTACGAGCAGTACTTC
TRBJ2-1	TRBV30	12	once	.	CAWSRSYNEQFF	TGTGCCTGGAGTCGGTCCTACAATGAGCAGTTCTTC
TRBJ2-1	TRBV30	18	once	TRBD2	CAWSPSGLAGGPSNEQFF	TGTGCCTGGAGTCCCTCCGGACTAGCGGGAGGGCCGAGCAATGAGCAGTTCTTC
TRBJ1-1	TRBV6-1	14	once	.	CASSDPGMNTEAFF	TGTGCCAGCAGTGACCCAGGTATGAACACTGAAGCTTTCTTT
TRBJ1-5	TRBV5-1	13	once	TRBD1	CASSPGQGQPQHF	TGCGCCAGCAGCCCTGGACAGGGTCAGCCCCAGCATTTT
TRBJ2-3	TRBV4-2	17	.	TRBD2	CASSPRVSAGGTDTQYF	TGTGCCAGCAGCCCGCGGGTCTCCGCGGGGGGGACAGATACGCAGTATTTT
TRBJ1-3	TRBV6-1	19	once	TRBD1	CASSGKEGQGLLSGNTIYF	TGTGCCAGCAGTGGAAAGGAGGGACAGGGGCTCCTCTCTGGAAACACCATATATTTT